This passage covers 24 T cell receptor beta chains from one sample sequenced in a study of blood T cell repertoires in COVID-19. TCRdb keeps only in-frame clones here, not all; method: immunoSEQ multiplex PCR. The table has a few hundred thousand clones, about 92% seen once. Source material: PBMCs or T cells enriched from blood (not recorded which). All receptors come from a young woman who had recovered from COVID-19.

This chain connects TRBV2 to TRBJ1-1; 8 nucleotides agree with TRBD1. The CDR3 spans 14 residues. Germline CDR1 reads SNHLY; CDR2 reads FYNNEI. Trimming cost V 6 bases and J 3 bases; bases outside gene matches: 6. The CDR3 nucleotides read TGTGCCAGCAGGGGGACAGGAGGGTACACTGAAGCTTTCTTT. It specifies CASRGTGGYTEAFF.

V and J are TRBV19 and TRBJ1-1, with 8 bases lining up with TRBD1. Germline lookup yields CDR1 LNHDA and CDR2 SQIVND (reference sequence). CDR3 length: 16 amino acids. Losses at the gene ends were 0 bases for V and 0 bases for J; bases not matched to a gene: 3. CDR3 loop: CASSIDSGGLNTEAFF. The CDR3 DNA reads TGTGCCAGTAGTATAGACTCAGGGGGCTTGAACACTGAAGCTTTCTTT. Filled out from reference TRBV19 and TRBJ1-1, the complete variable domain reads DGGITQSPKYLFRKEGQNVTLSCEQNLNHDAMYWYRQDPGQGLRLIYYSQIVNDFQKGDIAEGYSVSREKKESFPLTVTSAQKNPTAFYLCASSIDSGGLNTEAFFGQGTRLTVV.

The chain uses TRBV5-8 and TRBJ1-1; D gene ambiguous. With 5 bases removed from V and 10 bases from J, the gap between germline ends came to 15 bases. Per the germline V gene, CDR1 is SGHTS and CDR2 is YDEGEE. This CDR3 contains 12 residues. CDR3 nucleotide sequence: TGTGCCAGCAGGTCTGACCCTCCGGGAGCTTTCTTT. Amino acid sequence: CASRSDPPGAFF.

The rearrangement uses TRBV4-2 and TRBJ1-6, with D uncertain. Germline CDR1 is LGHNA and CDR2 is YNFKEQ. The CDR3 contains 16 residues. The germline V and J ends were trimmed by 0 bases and 4 bases, with 10 bases remaining between them. CDR3: CASSQEVREYNSPLHF. CDR3 nucleotide sequence: TGTGCCAGCAGCCAAGAGGTGCGGGAATATAATTCACCCCTCCACTTT.

This rearrangement joins TRBV18 to TRBJ1-6, with D tentatively TRBD1 (5 bases). From germline, CDR1 is KGHSH and CDR2 LQKENI. V lost 4 bases and J 7 bases, leaving 8 bases between the germline ends. The CDR3 sequence is 13 residues long. The CDR3 spells CASSQGPNSPLHF. The CDR3 DNA reads as TGTGCCAGCTCACAGGGGCCAAATTCACCCCTCCACTTT.

This sequence joins TRBV5-1 and TRBJ2-2, with D perhaps matching TRBD2 (5 bases). Trimming took 0 bases from V and 5 from J, leaving 11 bases between them. The length of the CDR3 is 15 residues. In germline, CDR1 is SGHRS, CDR2 YFSETQ. This CDR3 reads CASSLVVGATGELFF. The CDR3 nucleotides read TGCGCCAGCAGCTTGGTTGTGGGAGCGACCGGGGAGCTGTTTTTT.

This chain uses TRBV28 with TRBJ1-2; D is undetermined. CDR1 is MDHEN and CDR2 is SYDVKM in the germline V gene. The CDR3 consists of 14 residues. V was shortened by 7 bases and J by 4 bases, with 16 bases between the two germline ends. The CDR3 loop reads CASNWGAQPYGYTF. In DNA, the CDR3 is TGTGCCAGCAATTGGGGAGCACAGCCCTATGGCTACACCTTC.

This clone was observed many times. This chain connects TRBV5-1 to TRBJ2-1, with 7 bases matching TRBD2. Unmatched junction bases numbered 14, after V lost 7 bases and J lost 4 bases. Looked up from germline, CDR1 is SGHRS and CDR2 is YFSETQ. The CDR3 runs to 16 residues. This CDR3 is CASWKGSGFLYNEQFF. For the CDR3, the DNA is TGCGCCAGCTGGAAAGGTAGCGGGTTCCTATACAATGAGCAGTTCTTC.

This chain uses TRBV7-8 with TRBJ2-2; 8 positions agree with TRBD2. The CDR3 length is 15 residues. Germline loops: CDR1 SGHVS, CDR2 FQNEAQ. V lost 5 bases, J lost 5 bases, and 7 bases stayed unmatched. The CDR3 here is CASSPPGGRTGELFF. The CDR3 DNA reads TGTGCCAGCAGCCCTCCGGGAGGGAGGACCGGGGAGCTGTTTTTT.

The chain uses TRBV20-1 and TRBJ2-7; TRBD2 aligns across 8 bases. This CDR3 region has 12 residues. The germline gives CDR1 DFQATT, CDR2 SNEGSKA (reference sequence). The ends lost 3 bases at V and 3 bases at J; junction bases unmatched: 1. The CDR3 spells CSASAGGYEQYF. The DNA of the CDR3 is TGCAGTGCTAGTGCGGGAGGCTACGAGCAGTACTTC.

This clone was seen a single time. CDR3 DNA sequence: TGTGCCAGCAGCCGGGTTGAGGCCACTGAAGCTTTCTTT. It yields the protein CASSRVEATEAFF. The V and J genes are TRBV5-5 and TRBJ1-1, with D uncertain. This CDR3 spans 13 amino acids. Trimming removed 4 bases at V and 4 bases at J, with 11 bases between. CDR1 and CDR2 from the germline V gene are SGHKS and YYEKEE (reference sequence).

The rearrangement joins TRBV6-6 to TRBJ1-1; possibly TRBD1 for D (6 bases). CDR1 is MNHNY, CDR2 SVGAGI, per germline (reference sequence). Trimming took 2 bases from V and 5 from J, leaving 12 bases between them. The CDR3 consists of 14 residues. CDR3: CASSYVLGGTEAFF. Written as DNA, the CDR3 is TGTGCCAGCAGTTACGTCCTAGGGGGAACTGAAGCTTTCTTT.

The rearrangement joins TRBV20-1 to TRBJ2-7; 7 positions match TRBD1. With 3 bases clipped from V and 4 bases from J, the junction kept 12 bases outside the gene matches. The CDR3 covers 15 residues. The germline V gene encodes CDR1 DFQATT and CDR2 SNEGSKA (reference sequence). This CDR3 is CSASFPQTGNYEQYF. In DNA, the CDR3 is TGCAGTGCTAGTTTTCCCCAGACAGGGAATTACGAGCAGTACTTC.

The V gene is TRBV19, the J gene TRBJ2-3, with D maybe TRBD2 (5 bases). Per the germline V gene, CDR1 is LNHDA and CDR2 is SQIVND (reference sequence). V lost 7 bases and J lost 2, with 10 bases in between. The CDR3 totals 13 residues. Here the CDR3 DNA reads TGTGCCAGTACCCCGGGAAACACAGATACGCAGTATTTT. Translating it yields CASTPGNTDTQYF.

This chain links TRBV28 with TRBJ2-3; D not resolved. CDR3 length equals 16 residues. Germline CDR1 MDHEN, CDR2 SYDVKM. Trimming pared 1 base from V and 1 base from J, leaving 12 bases between. CDR3 DNA sequence: TGTGCCAGCAGTTTATATGGCGGTTCGGGCACAGATACGCAGTATTTT. Its translation: CASSLYGGSGTDTQYF.

This clone was seen once. The chain couples TRBV4-2 to TRBJ2-7, with D maybe TRBD1 (6 bases). CDR3 length equals 17 residues. Trimming removed 4 bases from V and 0 bases from J, with 19 bases in between. CDR1 is LGHNA, CDR2 YNFKEQ, per germline. CDR3 in amino acids: CASSLQGWALDSYEQYF. The CDR3 nucleotides are TGTGCCAGCAGCCTACAGGGTTGGGCATTGGACTCCTACGAGCAGTACTTC.

This chain uses TRBV7-8 with TRBJ2-1; possible D gene TRBD2, 6 bases. Germline V gene data show CDR1 as SGHVS and CDR2 as FQNEAQ. The V gene lost 3 bases and the J gene lost 7 bases, with 19 bases spanning the gap. The CDR3 loop spans 16 amino acids. CDR3 region: CASSFLLSGSLNEQFF. The CDR3 DNA follows: TGTGCCAGCAGCTTCTTATTGTCCGGGAGTTTAAATGAGCAGTTCTTC.

The chain joins TRBV2 to TRBJ1-5; the D is unclear. Trimming shortened V by 4 bases and J by 4 bases, and 8 bases separated the two germline ends. The V gene's germline CDR1 is SNHLY and CDR2 FYNNEI. The CDR3 extends over 13 amino acids. The CDR3, as DNA: TGTGCCAGCAGTGGAACAGTAAATCAGCCCCAGCATTTT. As protein: CASSGTVNQPQHF.

The chain has TRBV5-1 and TRBJ2-6; D is perhaps TRBD2 (6 bases). V dropped 4 bases and J dropped 4 bases, with 15 bases sitting between them. CDR3 size: 16 residues. The germline V gene encodes CDR1 SGHRS and CDR2 YFSETQ. The DNA of the CDR3 is TGCGCCAGCAGCGACAAATCGGGGGACGGGGCCAACGTCCTGACTTTC. Its protein is CASSDKSGDGANVLTF.

V gene TRBV7-9 combines with J gene TRBJ2-1, with D hard to call. This CDR3 is built from 16 residues. Trimming stripped 2 bases from V and 2 bases from J, with 13 bases between. Germline-derived CDR1 and CDR2 are SEHNR and FQNEAQ (reference sequence). The CDR3 loop is CASSLLSSGPYNEQFF. The CDR3 DNA reads TGTGCCAGCAGCTTATTAAGTTCAGGCCCCTACAATGAGCAGTTCTTC.

The sample holds a few counts of this clone. The chain employs TRBV6-6 and TRBJ1-5, with D perhaps TRBD1 (6 bases). This CDR3 has 14 amino acids. Germline V gene data show CDR1 as MNHNY and CDR2 as SVGAGI (reference sequence). The V gene lost 7 bases and the J gene lost 2 bases, with 12 bases spanning the gap. The CDR3 sequence is CASNPQGRNQPQHF. The CDR3 region has the DNA TGTGCCAGCAATCCACAGGGTCGCAATCAGCCCCAGCATTTT.

The rearrangement links TRBV2 to TRBJ2-1; 8 nucleotides match TRBD1. After removal of 5 bases from V and 10 bases from J, the junction contained 10 bases not matched to a gene. Germline assignment: CDR1 SNHLY and CDR2 FYNNEI. The CDR3 length is 14 residues. In DNA form, the CDR3 reads TGTGCCAGCAGTCCTAGGACAGGGCCGGGAGAGCAGTTCTTC. This sequence encodes CASSPRTGPGEQFF.

V and J are TRBV12-5 and TRBJ2-3; 7 bases agree with TRBD1. The CDR3 consists of 13 residues. Trimming took 3 bases from V and 4 from J; bases not matched to a gene: 1. The V gene's germline CDR1 is LGHNT and CDR2 FRNRAP. This CDR3 reads CASGFTGADTQYF. The CDR3 nucleotides are TGTGCTAGTGGTTTCACAGGGGCAGATACGCAGTATTTT.

The rearrangement links TRBV28 to TRBJ1-5; 8 nucleotides align to TRBD1. The CDR3 runs to 16 residues. The V segment lost 6 bases and the J segment 7 bases; nucleotides outside the gene matches: 14. The V gene's germline CDR1 is MDHEN and CDR2 SYDVKM. The CDR3 sequence: CASSHDRTGLRQPQHF. The DNA for the CDR3 is TGTGCCAGCAGCCACGACCGGACAGGGCTTCGCCAGCCCCAGCATTTT.